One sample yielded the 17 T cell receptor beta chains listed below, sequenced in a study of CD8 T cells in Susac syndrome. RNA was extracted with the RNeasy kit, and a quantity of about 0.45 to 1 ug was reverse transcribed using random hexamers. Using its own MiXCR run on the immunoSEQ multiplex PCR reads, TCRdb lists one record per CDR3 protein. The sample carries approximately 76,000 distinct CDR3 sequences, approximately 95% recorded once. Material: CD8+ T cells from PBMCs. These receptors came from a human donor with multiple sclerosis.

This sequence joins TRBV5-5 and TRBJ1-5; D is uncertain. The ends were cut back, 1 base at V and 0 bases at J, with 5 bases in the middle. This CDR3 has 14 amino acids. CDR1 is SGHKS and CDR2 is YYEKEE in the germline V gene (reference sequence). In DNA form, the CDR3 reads TGTGCCAGCAGCTTGCTGACTAGCAATCAGCCCCAGCATTTT. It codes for CASSLLTSNQPQHF.

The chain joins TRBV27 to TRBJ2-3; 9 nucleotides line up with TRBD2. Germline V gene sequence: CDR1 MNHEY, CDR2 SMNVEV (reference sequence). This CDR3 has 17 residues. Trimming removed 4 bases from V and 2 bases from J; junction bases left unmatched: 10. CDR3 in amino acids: CASSSSGTSTYTDTQYF. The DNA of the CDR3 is TGTGCCAGCAGTTCATCCGGGACTAGCACTTACACAGATACGCAGTATTTT.

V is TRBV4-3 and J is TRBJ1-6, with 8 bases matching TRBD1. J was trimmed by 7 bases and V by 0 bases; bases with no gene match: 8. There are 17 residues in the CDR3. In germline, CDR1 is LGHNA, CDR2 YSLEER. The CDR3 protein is CASSQEGTGHSNSPLHF. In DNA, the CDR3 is TGCGCCAGCAGCCAAGAGGGGACAGGACATTCCAATTCACCCCTCCACTTT.

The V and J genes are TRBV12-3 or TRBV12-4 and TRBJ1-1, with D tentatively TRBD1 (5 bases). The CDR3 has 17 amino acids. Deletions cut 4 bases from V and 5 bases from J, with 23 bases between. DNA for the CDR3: TGTGCCAGCAGTTCTGGACAAAGCGGCAGATACAAAACTGAAGCTTTCTTT. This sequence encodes CASSSGQSGRYKTEAFF.

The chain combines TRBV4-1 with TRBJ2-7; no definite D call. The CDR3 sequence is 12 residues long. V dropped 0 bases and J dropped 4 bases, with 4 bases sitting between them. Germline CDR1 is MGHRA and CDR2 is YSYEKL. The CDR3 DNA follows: TGCGCCAGCAGCCAAGAAAAGTACGAGCAGTACTTC. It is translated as CASSQEKYEQYF.

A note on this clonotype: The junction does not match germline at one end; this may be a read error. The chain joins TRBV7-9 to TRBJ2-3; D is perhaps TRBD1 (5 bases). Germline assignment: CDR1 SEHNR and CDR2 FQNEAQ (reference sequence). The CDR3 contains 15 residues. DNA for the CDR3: TGTGCCAGCAGCCCTTCAGGGATTGGCACGGATACGCAGTATTTT. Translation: CASSPSGIGTDTQYF. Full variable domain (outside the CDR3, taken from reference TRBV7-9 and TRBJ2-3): DTGVSQNPRHKITKRGQNVTFRCDPISEHNRLYWYRQTLGQGPEFLTYFQNEAQLEKSRLLSDRFSAERPKGSFSTLEIQRTEQGDSAMYLCASSPSGIGTDTQYFGPGTRLTVL.

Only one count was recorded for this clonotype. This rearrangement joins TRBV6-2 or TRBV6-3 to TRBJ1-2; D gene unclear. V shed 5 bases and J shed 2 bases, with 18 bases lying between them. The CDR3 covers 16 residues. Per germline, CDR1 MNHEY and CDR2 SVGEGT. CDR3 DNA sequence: TGTGCCAGCAGTCGCCCCCGAGGGCGGGTGAACTATGGCTACACCTTC. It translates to CASSRPRGRVNYGYTF.

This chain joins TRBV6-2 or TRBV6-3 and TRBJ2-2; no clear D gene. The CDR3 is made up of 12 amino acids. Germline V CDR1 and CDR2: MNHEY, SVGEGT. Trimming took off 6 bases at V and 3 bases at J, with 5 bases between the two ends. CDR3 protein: CASSYDTGELFF. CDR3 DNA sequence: TGTGCCAGCAGCTACGACACCGGGGAGCTGTTTTTT.

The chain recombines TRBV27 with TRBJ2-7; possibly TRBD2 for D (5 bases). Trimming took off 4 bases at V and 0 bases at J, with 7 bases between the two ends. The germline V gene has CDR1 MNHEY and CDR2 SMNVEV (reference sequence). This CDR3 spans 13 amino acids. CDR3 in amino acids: CASSWGDSYEQYF. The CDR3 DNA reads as TGTGCCAGCAGTTGGGGAGACTCCTACGAGCAGTACTTC.

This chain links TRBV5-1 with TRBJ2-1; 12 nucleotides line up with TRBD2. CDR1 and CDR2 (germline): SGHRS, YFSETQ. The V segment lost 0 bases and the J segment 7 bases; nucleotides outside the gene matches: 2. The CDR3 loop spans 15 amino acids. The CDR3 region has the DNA TGCGCCAGCAGCTTGGCGGGACTAGCGGGTAATGAGCAGTTCTTC. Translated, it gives CASSLAGLAGNEQFF.

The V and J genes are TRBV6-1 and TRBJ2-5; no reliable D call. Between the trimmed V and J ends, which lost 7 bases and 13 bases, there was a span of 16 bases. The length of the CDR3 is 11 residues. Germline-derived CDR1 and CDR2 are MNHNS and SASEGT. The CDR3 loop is CASITGAVTYF. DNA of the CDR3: TGTGCCAGCATCACCGGTGCCGTTACGTACTTC.

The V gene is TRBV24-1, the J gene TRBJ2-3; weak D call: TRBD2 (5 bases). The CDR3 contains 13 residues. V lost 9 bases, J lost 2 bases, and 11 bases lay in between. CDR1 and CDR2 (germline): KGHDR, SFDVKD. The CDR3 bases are TGTGCCACCTCCTCGGACTTCACAGATACGCAGTATTTT. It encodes CATSSDFTDTQYF.

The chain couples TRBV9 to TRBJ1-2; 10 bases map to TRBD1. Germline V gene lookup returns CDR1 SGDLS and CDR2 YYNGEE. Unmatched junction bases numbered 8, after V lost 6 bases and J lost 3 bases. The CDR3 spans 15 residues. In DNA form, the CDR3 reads TGTGCCAGCAAAGATGGACAGGGGGATTACTATGGCTACACCTTC. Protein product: CASKDGQGDYYGYTF.

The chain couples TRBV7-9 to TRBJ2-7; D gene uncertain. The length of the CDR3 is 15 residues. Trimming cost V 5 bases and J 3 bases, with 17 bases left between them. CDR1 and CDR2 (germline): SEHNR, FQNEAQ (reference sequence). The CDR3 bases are TGTGCCAGCAGCGATGAGGCCGGAGAAGACTACGAGCAGTACTTC. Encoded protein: CASSDEAGEDYEQYF.

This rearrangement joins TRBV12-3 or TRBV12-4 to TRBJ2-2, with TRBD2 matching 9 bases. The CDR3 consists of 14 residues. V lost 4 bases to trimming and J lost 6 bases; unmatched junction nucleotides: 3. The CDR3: CASSSLAGSGELFF. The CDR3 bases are TGTGCCAGCAGTTCCCTAGCGGGATCCGGGGAGCTGTTTTTT.

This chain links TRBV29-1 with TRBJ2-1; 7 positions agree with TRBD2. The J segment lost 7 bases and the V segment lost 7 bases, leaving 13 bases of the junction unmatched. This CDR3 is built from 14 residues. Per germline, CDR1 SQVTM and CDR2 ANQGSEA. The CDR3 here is CSAGGWQGGNEQFF. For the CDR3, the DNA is TGCAGCGCCGGGGGGTGGCAGGGCGGTAATGAGCAGTTCTTC.

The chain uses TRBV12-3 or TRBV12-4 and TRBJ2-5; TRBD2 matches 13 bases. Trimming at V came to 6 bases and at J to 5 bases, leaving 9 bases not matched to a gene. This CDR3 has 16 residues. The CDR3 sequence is CASSLTSGGTRETQYF. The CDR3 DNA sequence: TGTGCCAGCAGCCTGACTAGCGGGGGGACGCGGGAGACCCAGTACTTC.